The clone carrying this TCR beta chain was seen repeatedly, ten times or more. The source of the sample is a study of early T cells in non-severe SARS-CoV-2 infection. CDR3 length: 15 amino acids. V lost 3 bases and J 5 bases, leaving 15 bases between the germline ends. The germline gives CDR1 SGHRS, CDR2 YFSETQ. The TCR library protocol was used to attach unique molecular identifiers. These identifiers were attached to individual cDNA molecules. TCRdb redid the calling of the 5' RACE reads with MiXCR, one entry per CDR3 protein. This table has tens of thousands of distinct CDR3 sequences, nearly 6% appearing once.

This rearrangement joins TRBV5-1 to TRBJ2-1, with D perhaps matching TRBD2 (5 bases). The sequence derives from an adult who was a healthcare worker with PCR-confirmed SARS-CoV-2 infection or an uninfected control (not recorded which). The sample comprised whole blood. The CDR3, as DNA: TGCGCCAGCAGCTCGTTGAGGAGGAGTGACAATGAGCAGTTCTTC. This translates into CASSSLRRSDNEQFF.